The entry that follows covers one TCR beta chain sequence. Its target is unknown. Generated by immunoSEQ multiplex PCR, the TCRdb table keeps only in-frame clones and is missing some. Here the sample spans approximately 92,000 clones, around 82% being singletons. Time point noted: baseline, week 1 (first vaccination visit). Treatment given: pre-vaccination baseline after standard-of-care therapy. Newly diagnosed WHO grade 3 or 4 IDH1-mutant, ATRX-lost astrocytomas were identified in the donors. The sample belongs to a study of a mutant IDH1 vaccine in newly diagnosed glioma. Across the whole study: Males made up about 60% and females roughly 38% of treated patients, whose mean age was approximately 40 years. Earlier therapy was either radiotherapy, temozolomide, or both, and most got both.

There are 15 residues in the CDR3. The germline V gene has CDR1 SGDLS and CDR2 YYNGEE. Trimming left V 1 base short and J 0 bases short, with 9 bases between. Points from the study as a whole: Overall, around 94% of patients had vaccine-induced immune responses.

The TCR sequence derives from a woman between 45 and 60 years old with glioma. This chain uses TRBV9 with TRBJ2-3; D not resolved. The source was PBMCs, collected from a glioma patient treated with radiotherapy, temozolomide or both. DNA for the CDR3: TGTGCCAGCAGCGTACAGTCAACTAGCACAGATACGCAGTATTTT. This sequence encodes CASSVQSTSTDTQYF.